Listed below are T cell receptor beta chains from one sample, sequenced in a study of T cell responses to AZD1222 COVID-19 vaccine. Generated by immunoSEQ multiplex PCR, the TCRdb table keeps only in-frame clones and is missing some. The data show about 100,000 clones, around nine tenths seen once. The source material was peripheral blood, sampled on day 0 of AZD1222 vaccination. These receptors originate from an adult in good health. Each CDR3 is given with its conserved first and last residue. D genes are given only for firm matches. Clone size is shown for a subset of rows, as once, few, many or a class of expanded clone.

v_call	cdr3_length	d_call	clone_size	j_call	cdr3_aa	cdr3_nt
TRBV7-9	14	TRBD2	-	TRBJ2-5	CASSQPGLQETQYF	TGTGCCAGCAGCCAACCGGGACTACAAGAGACCCAGTACTTC
TRBV5-8	17	TRBD1	few	TRBJ1-5	CASSLTSGGYSNQPQHF	TGTGCCAGCAGCTTGACGTCAGGGGGTTATAGCAATCAGCCCCAGCATTTT
TRBV5-1	14	-	-	TRBJ1-6	CASSLGPDERTLHF	TGCGCCAGCAGCTTGGGACCGGACGAAAGGACCCTCCACTTT
TRBV6-2/TRBV6-3	15	-	-	TRBJ1-1	CASSYLGRANTEAFF	TGTGCCAGCAGTTACTTAGGCAGAGCGAACACTGAAGCTTTCTTT
TRBV19	13	-	-	TRBJ1-1	CASSFALGAEAFF	TGTGCCAGTAGCTTCGCTCTGGGCGCTGAAGCTTTCTTT
TRBV6-6	13	-	many	TRBJ1-3	CASRDSSGNTIYF	TGTGCCAGCAGGGACAGCTCTGGAAACACCATATATTTT
TRBV10-2	15	-	-	TRBJ1-6	CASSEIPGGSSPLHF	TGCGCCAGCAGTGAAATCCCCGGGGGTAGCTCACCCCTCCACTTT
TRBV5-4	16	-	few	TRBJ2-2	CASSLDRGLYTGELFF	TGTGCCAGCAGCTTGGATCGGGGACTGTACACCGGGGAGCTGTTTTTT
TRBV24-1	15	TRBD2	-	TRBJ2-5	CATSSTSGAQETQYF	TGTGCCACCAGCTCGACTAGCGGGGCACAAGAGACCCAGTACTTC
TRBV5-1	14	-	-	TRBJ1-6	CASSLGTGNSPLHF	TGCGCCAGCAGCTTGGGAACGGGCAATTCACCCCTCCACTTT
TRBV3-1/TRBV3-2	14	-	once	TRBJ2-1	CASSQRDQAGEQFF	TGTGCCAGCAGCCAAAGGGACCAAGCAGGGGAGCAGTTCTTC
TRBV7-2	11	-	-	TRBJ2-6	CASSTANVLTF	TGTGCCAGCAGCACGGCCAACGTCCTGACTTTC
TRBV6-5	14	TRBD1	-	TRBJ1-6	CASSYEGGGSPLHF	TGTGCCAGCAGTTACGAAGGGGGCGGTTCACCCCTCCACTTT
TRBV12-3/TRBV12-4	11	-	few	TRBJ1-1	CASSWGTEAFF	TGTGCCAGCAGCTGGGGCACTGAAGCTTTCTTT
TRBV2	16	TRBD1	-	TRBJ1-5	CASSEGQKQSNQPQHF	TGTGCCAGCAGTGAGGGACAGAAACAAAGCAATCAGCCCCAGCATTTT
TRBV2	13	-	-	TRBJ2-5	CASLRGAGETQYF	TGTGCCAGCCTACGGGGGGCCGGGGAGACCCAGTACTTC
TRBV19	13	-	once	TRBJ1-4	CASSIGTPEKLFF	TGTGCCAGTAGTATAGGGACGCCTGAAAAACTGTTTTTT
TRBV6-1	17	-	-	TRBJ1-3	CASSESWGAPSGNTIYF	TGTGCCAGCAGTGAAAGTTGGGGAGCCCCATCTGGAAACACCATATATTTT
TRBV10-3	13	-	-	TRBJ1-4	CAISGAPNEKLFF	TGTGCCATCAGTGGGGCACCCAATGAAAAACTGTTTTTT
TRBV19	16	TRBD1	-	TRBJ2-5	CASSIGDRGPQETQYF	TGTGCCAGTAGTATCGGGGACAGGGGGCCCCAAGAGACCCAGTACTTC
TRBV5-1	16	TRBD1	few	TRBJ2-3	CASSTITGGSTDTQYF	TGCGCCAGCAGCACAATTACAGGGGGTAGCACAGATACGCAGTATTTT
TRBV27	14	-	-	TRBJ1-6	CASGPDSYGFTLHF	TGTGCCAGCGGGCCAGACAGTTATGGGTTTACCCTCCACTTT
TRBV30	12	TRBD1	-	TRBJ2-7	CAWGTGYYEQYF	TGTGCCTGGGGGACAGGGTATTACGAGCAGTACTTC
TRBV4-2	13	-	-	TRBJ2-1	CASSQEMGNEQFF	TGTGCCAGCAGCCAAGAAATGGGGAATGAGCAGTTCTTC
TRBV3-1/TRBV3-2	17	TRBD2	-	TRBJ2-1	CASSHYGGARLGNEQFF	TGTGCCAGCAGCCACTACGGGGGGGCTAGGTTGGGCAATGAGCAGTTCTTC
TRBV7-2	17	TRBD1	-	TRBJ1-1	CASSFRDRGDRNTEAFF	TGTGCCAGCAGCTTTAGGGACAGGGGGGATCGGAACACTGAAGCTTTCTTT
TRBV9	14	-	-	TRBJ2-7	CASSVDMTGYEQYF	TGTGCCAGCAGCGTAGACATGACAGGCTACGAGCAGTACTTC
TRBV9	14	-	-	TRBJ1-1	CASSRNRVGTEAFF	TGTGCCAGCAGCCGCAACAGGGTTGGCACTGAAGCTTTCTTT
TRBV3-1/TRBV3-2	14	TRBD1	-	TRBJ1-4	CASSQGTGFEKLFF	TGTGCCAGCAGCCAGGGGACAGGGTTTGAAAAACTGTTTTTT